What follows are 6 T cell receptor beta chains derived from one specimen sequenced in a study of blood T cell repertoires in COVID-19 (dated by TCRdb to the early 2020s). Receptor libraries were prepared by the immunoSEQ multiplex PCR assay. Not all clones reach the TCRdb copy of this immuneACCESS table, which keeps in-frame sequences only. Checked studies attribute under half of the gap to unresolved V genes and leave the rest unexplained. The sample table holds about 160,000 clones, of which roughly 80% were seen once. The ten largest clones capture roughly 7.5% of the sample. The material sequenced was peripheral blood. The receptors shown here come from a man in his fifties or sixties with acute or convalescent COVID-19.

V is TRBV30 and J is TRBJ2-7; D gene unclear. With 4 bases removed from V and 1 base from J, the gap between germline ends came to 11 bases. Germline V gives CDR1 GTSNPN, CDR2 SVGIG (reference sequence). The CDR3 length is 13 residues. CDR3 in DNA: TGTGCCTGGACCCCCCCCACATCCTACGAGCAGTACTTC. Translating gives CAWTPPTSYEQYF.

This clone is a singleton in its sample. The chain employs TRBV11-2 and TRBJ2-3; D uncertain. Between the trimmed V and J ends, which lost 2 bases and 1 base, there was a span of 10 bases. Germline V gives CDR1 SGHAT, CDR2 FQNNGV. The CDR3 consists of 15 residues. The DNA for the CDR3 is TGTGCCAGCAGCTTACACATGCCCCGCACAGATACGCAGTATTTT. Protein: CASSLHMPRTDTQYF.

This rearrangement joins TRBV18 to TRBJ2-3; D not resolved. The germline V gene has CDR1 KGHSH and CDR2 LQKENI. The V end was cut by 3 bases, the J end by 5 bases, with 9 bases between. This CDR3 comprises 13 residues. The CDR3 protein is CASSPGDGDTQYF. CDR3 nucleotide sequence: TGTGCCAGCTCACCTGGAGATGGAGATACGCAGTATTTT.

The chain is built from TRBV5-1 and TRBJ2-5; TRBD2 aligns across 7 bases. The germline CDR1 and CDR2 sequences are SGHRS and YFSETQ. V lost 3 bases to trimming and J lost 1 base; unmatched junction nucleotides: 9. The CDR3 totals 16 residues. The CDR3 DNA reads TGCGCCAGCAGCTCCAGCGGGGTGAGAATCCAAGAGACCCAGTACTTC. Translation: CASSSSGVRIQETQYF.

The gene calls are TRBV12-3 or TRBV12-4 and TRBJ2-1; TRBD1 aligns across 9 bases. CDR3 size: 13 residues. V was pared by 6 bases and J by 7 bases, with 4 bases of the junction left unmatched. CDR3 sequence: CASSQTGGNEQFF. The CDR3 DNA sequence: TGTGCCAGCAGCCAGACAGGGGGGAATGAGCAGTTCTTC.

This clone has just a few counts. The V and J genes are TRBV5-1 and TRBJ2-1, with TRBD2 matching 9 bases. Germline lookup yields CDR1 SGHRS and CDR2 YFSETQ. Losses at the gene ends were 4 bases for V and 7 bases for J; bases not matched to a gene: 12. CDR3 size: 16 residues. CDR3 sequence (DNA): TGCGCCAGCAGCCCCATAGCGGGGGTCCCGGGAAATGAGCAGTTCTTC. It is translated as CASSPIAGVPGNEQFF.